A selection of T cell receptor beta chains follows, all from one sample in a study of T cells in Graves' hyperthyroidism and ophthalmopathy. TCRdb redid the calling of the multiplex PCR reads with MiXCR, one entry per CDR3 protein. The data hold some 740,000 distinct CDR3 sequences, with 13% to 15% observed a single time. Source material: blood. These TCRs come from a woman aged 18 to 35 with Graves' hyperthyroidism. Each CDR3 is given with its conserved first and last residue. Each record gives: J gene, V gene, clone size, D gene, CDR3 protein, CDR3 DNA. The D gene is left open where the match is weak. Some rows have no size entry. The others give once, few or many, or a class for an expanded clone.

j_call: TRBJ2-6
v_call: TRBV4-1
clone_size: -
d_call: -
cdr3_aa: CASSLDTGANVLTF
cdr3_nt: TGCGCCAGCAGCCTCGATACTGGGGCCAACGTCCTGACTTTC

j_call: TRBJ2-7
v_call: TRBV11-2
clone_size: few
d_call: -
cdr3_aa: CASSHGAYEQYF
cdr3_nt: TGTGCCAGCAGCCATGGGGCGTACGAGCAGTACTTC

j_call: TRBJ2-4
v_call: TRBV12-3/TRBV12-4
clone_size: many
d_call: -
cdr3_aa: CASSGTSGNIQYF
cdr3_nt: TGTGCCAGCAGCGGTACTTCCGGAAACATTCAGTACTTC

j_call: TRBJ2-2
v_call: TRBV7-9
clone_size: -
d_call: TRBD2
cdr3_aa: CASSRSSGTSGNTGELFF
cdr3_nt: TGTGCCAGCAGCAGATCGTCCGGGACTAGCGGTAACACCGGGGAGCTGTTTTTT

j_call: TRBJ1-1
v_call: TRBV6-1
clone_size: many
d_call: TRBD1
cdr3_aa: CASRNRDSLNTEAFF
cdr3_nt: TGTGCCAGCAGAAATAGGGACAGTTTGAACACTGAAGCTTTCTTT

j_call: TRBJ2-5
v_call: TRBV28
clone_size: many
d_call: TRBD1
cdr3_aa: CASILAGTGQETQYF
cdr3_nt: TGTGCCAGCATCCTGGCCGGGACAGGCCAAGAGACCCAGTACTTC

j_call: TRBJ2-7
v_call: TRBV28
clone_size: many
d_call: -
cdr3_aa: CASSLRTILYEQYF
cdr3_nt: TGTGCCAGCAGTCTCCGGACTATTCTATACGAGCAGTACTTC

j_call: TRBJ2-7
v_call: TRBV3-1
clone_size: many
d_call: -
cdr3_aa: CASSYLWEQYF
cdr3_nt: TGTGCCAGCAGTTACCTTTGGGAGCAGTACTTC

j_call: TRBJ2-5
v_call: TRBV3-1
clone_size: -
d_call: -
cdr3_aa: CASSAGVTQYF
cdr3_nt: TGTGCCAGCAGCGCAGGAGTGACCCAGTACTTC

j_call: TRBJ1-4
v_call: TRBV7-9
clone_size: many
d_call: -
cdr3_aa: CASSDPTAATNEKLFF
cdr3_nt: TGTGCCAGCAGCGACCCAACAGCCGCAACTAATGAAAAACTGTTTTTT

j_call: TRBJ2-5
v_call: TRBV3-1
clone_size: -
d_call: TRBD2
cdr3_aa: CASSLLTAGTQETQYF
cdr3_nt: TGTGCCAGCAGCCTCCTTACAGCGGGAACACAAGAGACCCAGTACTTC

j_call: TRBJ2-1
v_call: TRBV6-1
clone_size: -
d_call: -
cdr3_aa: CASSYGAESHNEQFF
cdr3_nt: TGTGCCAGCAGTTATGGCGCCGAGAGTCACAATGAGCAGTTCTTC

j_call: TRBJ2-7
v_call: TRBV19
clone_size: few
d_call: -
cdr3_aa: CASSIDSFYEQYF
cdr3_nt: TGTGCCAGTAGTATTGACAGTTTCTACGAGCAGTACTTC

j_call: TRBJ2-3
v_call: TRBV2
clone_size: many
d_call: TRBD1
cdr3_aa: CATAGQAFTDTQYF
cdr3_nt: TGTGCCACCGCGGGACAGGCCTTCACAGATACGCAGTATTTT

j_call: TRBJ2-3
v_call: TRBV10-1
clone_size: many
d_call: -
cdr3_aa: CASSGPRDPLQSTDTQYF
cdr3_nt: TGCGCCAGCAGTGGACCCCGGGACCCACTCCAATCCACAGATACGCAGTATTTT

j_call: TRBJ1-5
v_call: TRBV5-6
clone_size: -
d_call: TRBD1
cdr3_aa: CASSAGQGFNQPQHF
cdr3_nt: TGTGCCAGCAGCGCGGGACAGGGGTTTAATCAGCCCCAGCATTTT

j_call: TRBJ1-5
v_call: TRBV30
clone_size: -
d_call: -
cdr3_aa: CAWRAGTQRDQPQHF
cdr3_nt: TGTGCCTGGAGGGCCGGGACGCAAAGGGATCAGCCCCAGCATTTT

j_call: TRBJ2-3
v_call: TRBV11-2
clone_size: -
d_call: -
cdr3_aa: CASSQGGTDTQYF
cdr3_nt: TGCGCCAGCAGCCAAGGGGGCACAGATACGCAGTATTTT